Listed below are T cell receptor beta chains from one sample, sequenced in a study of blood T cell repertoires in COVID-19. Profiled with immunoSEQ multiplex PCR; TCRdb holds only in-frame clones, not every one. The data show around 220,000 clones, 87% seen once. Input material: PBMCs or T cells enriched from blood (not recorded which). These receptors came from a woman aged 25 to 39 with acute COVID-19. The CDR3 runs from the conserved cysteine through the conserved F or W. The D gene is left open where the match is weak. Some rows have no size entry. The others give once, few or many, or a class for an expanded clone.

clone_size	d_call	v_call	j_call	cdr3_aa	cdr3_nt
.	.	TRBV1	TRBJ2-3	CTSSQAAGGSTDTQYF	TGCACCAGCAGCCAGGCGGCGGGGGGAAGCACAGATACGCAGTATTTT
few	.	TRBV28	TRBJ1-5	CASSWDINQPQHF	TGTGCCAGCAGTTGGGACATTAATCAGCCCCAGCATTTT
.	.	TRBV7-2	TRBJ2-1	CASSFDGVTVNEQFF	TGTGCCAGCAGCTTCGACGGGGTAACTGTCAATGAGCAGTTCTTC
.	TRBD2	TRBV2	TRBJ2-4	CASTPGAGGLENIQYF	TGTGCCAGCACCCCCGGAGCGGGGGGGCTGGAAAACATTCAGTACTTC
.	.	TRBV3-1/TRBV3-2	TRBJ2-7	CASTRGLTSYEQYF	TGTGCCAGCACCCGAGGACTGACCTCCTACGAGCAGTACTTC
.	TRBD2	TRBV5-1	TRBJ2-1	CASSPEGLAGVIGSYNEQFF	TGCGCCAGCAGCCCAGAAGGACTAGCGGGAGTCATTGGCTCCTACAATGAGCAGTTCTTC
.	.	TRBV2	TRBJ1-2	CASSARGYDGYTF	TGTGCCAGCAGTGCAAGGGGCTACGATGGCTACACCTTC
.	.	TRBV5-1	TRBJ2-2	CASSLGSLVAGELFF	TGCGCCAGCAGTTTAGGGAGTCTAGTGGCCGGGGAGCTGTTTTTT
.	.	TRBV7-2	TRBJ1-2	CASSPGTGGYTF	TGTGCCAGCAGCCCGGGAACGGGTGGCTACACCTTC
.	TRBD1	TRBV2	TRBJ2-3	CASREDRVQDTQYF	TGTGCCAGCAGGGAGGACAGGGTACAAGATACGCAGTATTTT
.	.	TRBV28	TRBJ1-1	CASREGLGTEAFF	TGTGCCAGCAGAGAGGGTTTAGGGACTGAAGCTTTCTTT
once	.	TRBV12-3/TRBV12-4	TRBJ1-5	CASSLGSNQPQHF	TGTGCCAGCAGTTTGGGCAGCAATCAGCCCCAGCATTTT
.	.	TRBV21-1	TRBJ1-6	CASGYRPAPVNSPLHF	TGTGCCAGCGGGTACAGGCCTGCCCCTGTGAATTCACCCCTCCACTTT
.	.	TRBV6-1	TRBJ1-3	CASSELAGRLLNTIYF	TGTGCCAGCAGCGAACTCGCGGGCAGACTCTTAAACACCATATATTTT
.	TRBD1	TRBV28	TRBJ2-1	CASSAQGALFPNEQFF	TGTGCCAGCAGTGCGCAGGGGGCCCTCTTCCCGAATGAGCAGTTCTTC
once	TRBD1	TRBV5-1	TRBJ2-7	CASSLVSGQEHYEQYF	TGCGCCAGCAGCTTGGTTTCCGGACAGGAACACTACGAGCAGTACTTC
.	.	TRBV6-2/TRBV6-3	TRBJ2-1	CASSFPGIEQFF	TGTGCCAGCAGTTTCCCAGGGATCGAGCAGTTCTTC
.	.	TRBV5-6	TRBJ2-7	CASSSPTARKDPYEQYF	TGTGCCAGCAGCTCCCCGACAGCGAGAAAAGACCCCTACGAGCAGTACTTC
.	.	TRBV7-9	TRBJ1-1	CASSSGRTEAFF	TGTGCCAGCAGCTCAGGGCGGACTGAAGCTTTCTTT
.	TRBD1	TRBV18	TRBJ1-4	CASRDRDNEKLFF	TGTGCCAGCCGGGACAGGGATAATGAAAAACTGTTTTTT